What follows are 8 T cell receptor beta chains derived from one specimen sequenced in a study of cytomegalovirus exposure and HLA in healthy donors. Profiled with immunoSEQ multiplex PCR; TCRdb holds only in-frame clones, not every one. The profile shows approximately 120,000 clones, approximately 94% of them singletons. Input material: PBMCs. These receptors were obtained from a woman between 18 and 29 years old in good health and CMV-seronegative.

The gene calls are TRBV28 and TRBJ2-1; 8 nucleotides match TRBD2. The V and J ends lost 2 bases and 5 bases, in that order; junction bases with no gene match: 8. CDR3 size: 16 residues. Germline V lookup: CDR1 MDHEN, CDR2 SYDVKM. CDR3 amino acids: CASSLAGTRLDNEQFF. CDR3 DNA sequence: TGTGCCAGCAGTTTAGCCGGGACTAGACTCGACAATGAGCAGTTCTTC. Looking up the rest from reference TRBV28 and TRBJ2-1 gives the full variable domain: DVKVTQSSRYLVKRTGEKVFLECVQDMDHENMFWYRQDPGLGLRLIYFSYDVKMKEKGDIPEGYSVSREKKERFSLILESASTNQTSMYLCASSLAGTRLDNEQFFGPGTRLTVL.

For the CDR3, the DNA is TGTGCCAGCAGCCAAGCGACTAGCGGGCGTCAAGAGACCCAGTACTTC. Translated: CASSQATSGRQETQYF. The chain couples TRBV4-2 to TRBJ2-5, with 10 bases aligning to TRBD2. Germline V gene sequence: CDR1 LGHNA, CDR2 YNFKEQ. The CDR3 is 16 amino acids. Germline trimming cut 1 base from V and 2 bases from J; bases unmatched to any gene: 4.

The CDR3 here is CASSETKQGQRQPQHF. Here the CDR3 DNA reads TGCGCCAGCAGTGAGACAAAACAGGGGCAACGTCAGCCCCAGCATTTT. The rearrangement uses TRBV10-2 and TRBJ1-5, with 7 bases matching TRBD1. V shed 2 bases and J 6 bases; nucleotides not matched to a gene: 10. The germline CDR1 and CDR2 sequences are WSHSY and SAAADI. The CDR3 runs 16 residues.

J is TRBJ2-3 and V is TRBV6-1, with a possible D match to TRBD1 (6 bases). The CDR3 loop spans 15 amino acids. V was clipped by 4 bases and J by 4 bases, with 15 bases between them. Per the germline V gene, CDR1 is MNHNS and CDR2 is SASEGT. CDR3 bases: TGTGCCAGCAGTGCGCGACAGGTCGGAGCAGATACGCAGTATTTT. Its protein is CASSARQVGADTQYF.

The chain is built from TRBV18 and TRBJ2-1; D is possibly TRBD2 (5 bases). V was trimmed by 0 bases and J by 7 bases, leaving 10 bases between them. The CDR3 sequence is 14 residues long. CDR1 is KGHSH and CDR2 is LQKENI in the germline V gene. The CDR3 nucleotides are TGTGCCAGCTCACCACCGTCTAGCCGGAATGAGCAGTTCTTC. Residues: CASSPPSSRNEQFF. The whole variable domain, remainder taken from reference TRBV18 and TRBJ2-1, is NAGVMQNPRHLVRRRGQEARLRCSPMKGHSHVYWYRQLPEEGLKFMVYLQKENIIDESGMPKERFSAEFPKEGPSILRIQQVVRGDSAAYFCASSPPSSRNEQFFGPGTRLTVL.

The chain recombines TRBV30 with TRBJ2-5, with 7 nucleotides matching TRBD2. Germline loops: CDR1 GTSNPN, CDR2 SVGIG (reference sequence). V lost 3 bases to trimming and J lost 9 bases; unmatched junction nucleotides: 7. The length of the CDR3 is 12 residues. The CDR3, as DNA: TGTGCCTGGAGCACTAGCGCTAGGTCCCAGTACTTC. Its protein is CAWSTSARSQYF.

The chain carries TRBV4-2 and TRBJ2-2, with 10 bases fitting TRBD2. From germline, CDR1 is LGHNA and CDR2 YNFKEQ. The V segment lost 0 bases and the J segment 6 bases; nucleotides outside the gene matches: 7. The CDR3 has 17 residues. The CDR3 nucleotides are TGTGCCAGCAGCCAAGATATCAGCGGGAGGGGATCCGGGGAGCTGTTTTTT. Its translation: CASSQDISGRGSGELFF.

The CDR3 loop reads CASSLGGAEAFF. Written as DNA, the CDR3 is TGTGCCAGCAGTCTCGGGGGGGCCGAAGCTTTCTTT. The chain couples TRBV28 to TRBJ1-1; a weak D match, TRBD1 (6 bases). CDR1 and CDR2 from the germline V gene are MDHEN and SYDVKM. The CDR3 is made up of 12 amino acids. Trimming shortened V by 5 bases and J by 8 bases, and 12 bases separated the two germline ends.